This T cell receptor beta chain is from a study of PD-L1 blockade in urothelial cancer. Study-wide background: The researchers analyzed blood 3 weeks (second dose) and 6 weeks after treatment start. Findings of the study overall: Stronger expansion of tumor-associated clones in blood at 3 weeks distinguished durable-benefit patients.

The sample's time point: peripheral blood 6 weeks after treatment start. Profiling relied on immunoSEQ multiplex PCR, and the TCRdb table lists in-frame clones only, not all of them. This sample has about 110,000 clones; under 95% occur once, and the top ten carry around 3.7%. CDR3 length: 16 residues. J gave up 5 bases and V 0 bases, and 8 bases lay outside the gene matches. The germline CDR1 and CDR2 sequences are SGDLS and YYNGEE. About this clone itself: The antigen is not known.

The sequence came from a man in his 60s with urothelial cancer. This chain connects TRBV9 to TRBJ2-5; 9 bases agree with TRBD2. Specimen: PBMCs, collected around atezolizumab (anti-PD-L1) treatment. The CDR3, as DNA: TGTGCCAGCAGCGTAGGCGGGGGGGCCTCCCGGGAGACCCAGTACTTC. Its protein is CASSVGGGASRETQYF. The whole variable domain, remainder taken from reference TRBV9 and TRBJ2-5, is DSGVTQTPKHLITATGQRVTLRCSPRSGDLSVYWYQQSLDQGLQFLIQYYNGEERAKGNILERFSAQQFPDLHSELNLSSLELGDSALYFCASSVGGGASRETQYFGPGTRLLVL.